These 8 T cell receptor beta chains originate from one sample sequenced in a study of T cells in Graves' hyperthyroidism and ophthalmopathy (dated by TCRdb to the late 2010s). The library was generated by multiplex PCR. Sequencing relied on an Illumina HiSeq 2000. TCR beta CDR3 regions were amplified from RNA transcripts. For the first round of RT-PCR on the TCR CDR3, the HTBI primer set was used together with the Qiagen OneStep RT-PCR kit. Through fastp at Q25 and MiXCR, TCRdb rebuilt clones from the public reads, retaining in-frame beta chains. Rows with one shared CDR3 protein collapse into an entry with the most common genes and DNA. This sample is represented by about 700,000 distinct CDR3 sequences; 14% of them were singletons. Together, the top ten hold 10% of the sample. Material: blood. These receptors all come from a woman aged 18-35 years with Graves' hyperthyroidism.

This clonotype was observed a handful of times. This rearrangement joins TRBV28 to TRBJ2-1; 7 bases are shared with TRBD2. The trim removed 6 bases at V and 0 bases at J, leaving 11 bases unmatched. The CDR3 length is 17 residues. Germline V gene lookup returns CDR1 MDHEN and CDR2 SYDVKM. The CDR3 DNA sequence: TGTGCCAGCAGCCTTTGGTGGCGGGGGAGCTCCTACAATGAGCAGTTCTTC. Amino acid sequence: CASSLWWRGSSYNEQFF.

Concerning this clonotype: Relative to the germline gene, one junction end is altered; a read error may explain this. This sequence joins TRBV20-1 and TRBJ2-1, with 8 bases matching TRBD1. The CDR3 length is 16 residues. Germline V gene data show CDR1 as DFQATT and CDR2 as SNEGSKA (reference sequence). The CDR3 DNA reads TGCAGTGGCGAGGGGCCCACAGGGGGATCCTACAATGAGCAGCTCTTC. Protein sequence: CSGEGPTGGSYNEQLF.

The rearrangement joins TRBV11-3 to TRBJ2-3, with D hard to call. This CDR3 has 17 amino acids. Germline V gene data show CDR1 as SGHNT and CDR2 as YENEEA. Trimming took off 1 base at V and 5 bases at J, with 19 bases between the two ends. The CDR3 reads CASSLALPGPLRDTQYF. The CDR3 nucleotides read TGTGCCAGCAGCTTAGCCCTCCCAGGACCGTTACGAGATACGCAGTATTTT.

The rearrangement uses TRBV27 and TRBJ2-5; D is unclear. This CDR3 has 14 amino acids. Trimming removed 2 bases from V and 2 bases from J, with 9 bases in between. Germline V gives CDR1 MNHEY, CDR2 SMNVEV (reference sequence). Here the CDR3 DNA reads TGTGCCAGCAGTTTAGTGGCAACTCAAGAGACCCAGTACTTC. Translating gives CASSLVATQETQYF.

This clonotype appeared many times. The chain employs TRBV7-8 and TRBJ1-2; D is unclear. The germline V and J ends were trimmed by 5 bases and 2 bases, with 15 bases remaining between them. Germline V gives CDR1 SGHVS, CDR2 FQNEAQ. The CDR3 sequence is 15 residues long. The CDR3 DNA follows: TGTGCCAGCAGCAGGAATACAGTAGACAACTATGGCTACACCTTC. Translating it yields CASSRNTVDNYGYTF. The full variable domain, with the rest looked up from reference TRBV7-8 and TRBJ1-2, is GAGVSQSPRYKVAKRGQDVALRCDPISGHVSLFWYQQALGQGPEFLTYFQNEAQLDKSGLPSDRFFAERPEGSVSTLKIQRTQQEDSAVYLCASSRNTVDNYGYTFGSGTRLTVV.

This clonotype was observed many times. The CDR3 DNA reads as TGTGCCAGCAGCCCTGGTCAGTTCAGCACAGATACGCAGTATTTT. Its translation is CASSPGQFSTDTQYF. The V call is TRBV7-9, the J call TRBJ2-3; D is uncertain. Germline V gene sequence: CDR1 SEHNR, CDR2 FQNEAQ (reference sequence). V gave up 5 bases and J gave up 0 bases, with 12 bases separating them. CDR3 length equals 15 residues. Based on the CDR3 plus reference TRBV7-9 and TRBJ2-3, the full variable domain is DTGVSQNPRHKITKRGQNVTFRCDPISEHNRLYWYRQTLGQGPEFLTYFQNEAQLEKSRLLSDRFSAERPKGSFSTLEIQRTEQGDSAMYLCASSPGQFSTDTQYFGPGTRLTVL.

The V call is TRBV7-9, the J call TRBJ2-2, with unresolved D. Trimming stripped 7 bases from V and 5 bases from J, with 17 bases between. This CDR3 comprises 15 residues. CDR1 is SEHNR and CDR2 is FQNEAQ in the germline V gene (reference sequence). The CDR3 is CASTDSSLGTGELFF. Here the CDR3 DNA reads TGTGCCAGCACCGATAGCTCACTGGGGACCGGGGAGCTGTTTTTT.

This clonotype was counted between two and nine times. This chain links TRBV12-3 or TRBV12-4 with TRBJ2-1; TRBD2 aligns across 8 bases. CDR3 length: 13 residues. Trimming at V came to 8 bases and at J to 8 bases, leaving 8 bases not matched to a gene. In nucleotides, the CDR3 is TGTGCCAGCGTAATAGCGGGATCGGATGAGCAGTTCTTC. It is translated as CASVIAGSDEQFF.